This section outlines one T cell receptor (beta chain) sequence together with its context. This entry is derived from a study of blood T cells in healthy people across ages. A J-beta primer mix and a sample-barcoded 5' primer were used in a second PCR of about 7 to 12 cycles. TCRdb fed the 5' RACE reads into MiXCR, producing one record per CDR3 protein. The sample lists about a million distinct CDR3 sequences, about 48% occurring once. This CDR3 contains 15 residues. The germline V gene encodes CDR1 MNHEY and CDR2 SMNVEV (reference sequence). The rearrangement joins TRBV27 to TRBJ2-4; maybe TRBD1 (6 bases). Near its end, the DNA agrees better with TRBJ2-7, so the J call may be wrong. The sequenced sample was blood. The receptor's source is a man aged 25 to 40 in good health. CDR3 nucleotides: TGTGCCAGCAGTTTATCGTGGACAGCAGCTTACGAGCAGTACTTC. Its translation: CASSLSWTAAYEQYF.